These 30 T cell receptor beta chains were all obtained from the same sample, sequenced in a study of blood T cells in healthy people across ages. For the second PCR, which ran for roughly 6 to 12 cycles, a sample-barcoded 5' primer and a J-beta primer mix were used. Using its own MiXCR run on the 5' RACE reads, TCRdb lists one record per CDR3 protein. In the table there are hundreds of thousands of distinct CDR3 sequences, 56% of which are singletons. The sequencing sample was made of blood. These receptors came from a man in his forties in good health.

The rearrangement links TRBV28 to TRBJ1-2, with D possibly TRBD1 on 6 matching bases. Looked up from germline, CDR1 is MDHEN and CDR2 is SYDVKM. The V and J ends lost 2 bases and 4 bases respectively, with 17 bases between them. The CDR3 sequence is 16 residues long. The CDR3 DNA reads as TGTGCCAGCAGTTTACGGGGCCCTGGACAGCCCTATGGCTACACCTTC. This translates into CASSLRGPGQPYGYTF.

This clonotype was picked up a small number of times. The chain is built from TRBV7-9 and TRBJ2-7, with 7 bases fitting TRBD1. The CDR3 runs 17 residues. With 6 bases clipped from V and 0 bases from J, the junction kept 14 bases outside the gene matches. CDR1 is SEHNR, CDR2 FQNEAQ, per germline (reference sequence). The CDR3 loop is CASSQQTSTGSSYEQYF. The CDR3 nucleotides are TGTGCCAGCAGTCAACAAACCTCGACAGGGAGCTCCTACGAGCAGTACTTC.

This clonotype was picked up a small number of times. V usage is TRBV13 and J usage is TRBJ2-1; 8 nucleotides line up with TRBD2. The CDR3 covers 17 residues. With 5 bases clipped from V and 4 bases from J, the junction kept 13 bases outside the gene matches. Germline V gene lookup returns CDR1 PRHDT and CDR2 FYEKMQ (reference sequence). In DNA, the CDR3 is TGTGCCAGCAGCCCCGGGAGGGGGAGAGGTTTTTACAATGAGCAGTTCTTC. Protein: CASSPGRGRGFYNEQFF.

The chain joins TRBV24-1 to TRBJ2-1; perhaps TRBD1 as D (6 bases). This CDR3 spans 16 amino acids. Germline V CDR1 and CDR2: KGHDR, SFDVKD. Trimming took off 2 bases at V and 5 bases at J, with 15 bases between the two ends. The CDR3 protein is CATSDSLSRGNNEQFF. The CDR3 DNA reads as TGTGCCACCAGTGATTCTTTAAGCAGGGGTAACAATGAGCAGTTCTTC.

The chain uses TRBV24-1 and TRBJ2-1; unclear D gene. Germline CDR1 reads KGHDR; CDR2 reads SFDVKD. There are 16 residues in the CDR3. Trimming shortened V by 9 bases and J by 0 bases, and 17 bases separated the two germline ends. CDR3 protein: CATSDGLSSSYNEQFF. The CDR3 DNA reads as TGTGCCACCTCCGACGGCCTTTCGAGCTCCTACAATGAGCAGTTCTTC.

The chain has TRBV5-4 and TRBJ2-5, with D perhaps matching TRBD1 (6 bases). The CDR3 is made up of 17 amino acids. CDR1 SGHNT and CDR2 YYREEE come from the germline V gene (reference sequence). The ends were cut back, 4 bases at V and 4 bases at J, with 23 bases in the middle. CDR3 DNA sequence: TGTGCCAGCAGCCCAGGCCGGGGACAAGGCCGTGGAGAGACCCAGTACTTC. Its protein is CASSPGRGQGRGETQYF.

This clonotype was observed a few times. This CDR3 reads CASSQEGQINSPLHF. The CDR3 bases are TGTGCCAGCAGCCAAGAGGGTCAGATTAATTCACCCCTCCACTTT. The chain carries TRBV4-2 and TRBJ1-6; D gene ambiguous. This CDR3 comprises 15 residues. The germline V and J ends were trimmed by 0 bases and 6 bases, with 9 bases remaining between them. CDR1 is LGHNA and CDR2 is YNFKEQ in the germline V gene.

This clonotype was found a few times. The chain couples TRBV28 to TRBJ2-5; possibly TRBD1 for D (5 bases). Deletions cut 1 base from V and 2 bases from J, with 11 bases between. CDR1 and CDR2 from the germline V gene are MDHEN and SYDVKM. This CDR3 is built from 15 residues. The CDR3 loop is CASSLSAGRQETQYF. DNA of the CDR3: TGTGCCAGCAGTTTATCGGCAGGGCGACAAGAGACCCAGTACTTC.

The gene calls are TRBV29-1 and TRBJ1-2; the D is unclear. This CDR3 region has 12 residues. Germline V gives CDR1 SQVTM, CDR2 ANQGSEA. Trimming removed 6 bases from V and 0 bases from J, with 8 bases in between. In DNA, the CDR3 is TGCAGCGTGGATACAGCTAACTATGGCTACACCTTC. Its translation is CSVDTANYGYTF.

This sequence joins TRBV21-1 and TRBJ2-5; the DNA was not used to check the table's D call, TRBD2. The DNA matches TRBJ2-7 better at its end, which makes the J call doubtful. TRBV21-1 is a recognized pseudogene. This CDR3 has 17 residues. The CDR3 loop reads CASSKVMGGRGHYEQYF. Written as DNA, the CDR3 is TGTGCCAGCAGCAAAGTCATGGGCGGGAGGGGTCACTACGAGCAGTACTTC.

This clonotype was seen ten or more times. The chain is built from TRBV29-1 and TRBJ2-7; a weak D match, TRBD2 (5 bases). Germline CDR1 is SQVTM and CDR2 is ANQGSEA. V was shortened by 0 bases and J by 0 bases, with 9 bases between the two germline ends. This CDR3 comprises 14 residues. The DNA of the CDR3 is TGCAGCGTTGAAGAACCGGGGAGCTCCTACGAGCAGTACTTC. Translated, it gives CSVEEPGSSYEQYF.

This chain links TRBV5-1 with TRBJ2-3; 7 bases fit TRBD1. The ends lost 1 base at V and 5 bases at J; junction bases unmatched: 4. The germline V gene has CDR1 SGHRS and CDR2 YFSETQ. There are 14 residues in the CDR3. CDR3 nucleotides: TGCGCCAGCAGCTTGACAGGGGCGGTAGATACGCAGTATTTT. Protein: CASSLTGAVDTQYF.

CDR3: CATSDPSGGGSYEQYF. The CDR3 DNA follows: TGTGCCACCAGTGATCCAAGCGGGGGCGGCTCCTACGAGCAGTACTTC. The rearrangement joins TRBV24-1 to TRBJ2-7; 8 positions agree with TRBD2. With 3 bases clipped from V and 0 bases from J, the junction kept 6 bases outside the gene matches. The germline CDR1 and CDR2 sequences are KGHDR and SFDVKD. This CDR3 region has 16 residues.

The chain has TRBV12-3 or TRBV12-4 and TRBJ1-5; a weak D match, TRBD1 (5 bases). The CDR3 is 15 residues long. Trimming took 3 bases from V and 0 from J, leaving 9 bases between them. The CDR3 DNA follows: TGTGCCAGCAGTTTCGACAGTAATAGCAATCAGCCCCAGCATTTT. Amino acids: CASSFDSNSNQPQHF.

The rearrangement links TRBV29-1 to TRBJ2-5; D is possibly TRBD2 (6 bases). The J call is uncertain, as TRBJ2-7 better fits the DNA end. Per the germline V gene, CDR1 is SQVTM and CDR2 is ANQGSEA. This CDR3 contains 15 residues. CDR3 loop: CSALGGGGVSREQYF. The CDR3 DNA is TGCAGCGCGTTGGGAGGTGGCGGGGTGTCGCGCGAGCAGTACTTC.

This clonotype came up once. The rearrangement links TRBV7-2 to TRBJ2-4; D is uncertain. The J call may be mistaken, given a closer DNA end match to TRBJ2-7. The CDR3 runs to 13 residues. CDR1 and CDR2 (germline): SGHTA, FQGNSA. CDR3 region: CASSSVLDYEQYF. Written as DNA, the CDR3 is TGTGCCAGCAGCTCAGTACTTGACTACGAGCAGTACTTC.

CDR3 sequence reads: CSARDRLAESHNEQFF. CDR3 in DNA: TGCAGTGCTAGAGATCGGCTAGCGGAATCTCACAATGAGCAGTTCTTC. The chain recombines TRBV20-1 with TRBJ2-1, with 7 bases aligning to TRBD2. CDR1 is DFQATT and CDR2 is SNEGSKA in the germline V gene (reference sequence). V lost 0 bases, J lost 5 bases, and 10 bases stayed unmatched. This CDR3 comprises 16 residues.

This clonotype appeared a few times. This chain connects TRBV6-2 or TRBV6-3 to TRBJ2-4; 8 bases are shared with TRBD1. This CDR3 is built from 14 residues. The junction had 16 bases not matched to a gene; V was cut back by 8 bases and J by 13 bases. Per germline, CDR1 MNHEY and CDR2 SVGEGT. The CDR3 loop is CASRSQGAAIQQYF. DNA of the CDR3: TGTGCCAGCCGGTCGCAGGGGGCCGCTATCCAGCAGTACTTC.

This rearrangement joins TRBV6-5 to TRBJ2-1; D gene uncertain. V gave up 4 bases and J gave up 7 bases, with 14 bases separating them. The CDR3 consists of 14 residues. CDR1 is MNHEY, CDR2 SVGAGI, per germline. CDR3 in amino acids: CASSLTGSKNEQFF. CDR3 DNA: TGTGCCAGCAGTTTAACCGGCAGTAAAAATGAGCAGTTCTTC.

The chain carries TRBV4-1 and TRBJ2-1, with D unclear. The closer fit of TRBJ2-7 to the DNA end suggests the J call may be wrong. The CDR3 is 14 residues long. Germline values: CDR1 MGHRA, CDR2 YSYEKL. The CDR3 coding sequence is TGCGCCAGCAGCCAAGAAGGCCCCCTCTACGAGCAGTACTTC. It translates to CASSQEGPLYEQYF.

There are a few counts of this clonotype. The chain combines TRBV9 with TRBJ2-7; 8 bases agree with TRBD1. With 4 bases clipped from V and 1 base from J, the junction kept 4 bases outside the gene matches. This CDR3 spans 14 amino acids. Per germline, CDR1 SGDLS and CDR2 YYNGEE. CDR3 DNA sequence: TGTGCCAGCAGCCCCTGGGACAGGTCCTACGAGCAGTACTTC. Protein: CASSPWDRSYEQYF.

Ten or more counts support this clonotype. The chain couples TRBV5-1 to TRBJ2-6; D is perhaps TRBD2 (5 bases). Germline V CDR1 and CDR2: SGHRS, YFSETQ. V was shortened by 3 bases and J by 0 bases, with 7 bases between the two germline ends. This CDR3 region has 15 residues. DNA of the CDR3: TGCGCCAGCAGCTCCGGGAACTCTGGGGCCAACGTCCTGACTTTC. It encodes CASSSGNSGANVLTF.

V usage is TRBV7-8 and J usage is TRBJ2-5; weak D call: TRBD2 (5 bases). There are 15 residues in the CDR3. V shed 0 bases and J shed 5 bases, with 13 bases lying between them. Germline V CDR1 and CDR2: SGHVS, FQNEAQ. CDR3 DNA: TGTGCCAGCAGCTTAGCAGGGAGCCCAAGGGAGACCCAGTACTTC. Its translation: CASSLAGSPRETQYF.

This rearrangement joins TRBV5-6 to TRBJ2-7; 7 positions agree with TRBD1. With V trimmed by 0 bases and J by 7 bases, 13 bases remained unmatched. There are 16 residues in the CDR3. Germline V gene lookup returns CDR1 SGHDT and CDR2 YYEEEE. CDR3 loop: CASSLAEQGELGEQYF. The CDR3 DNA follows: TGTGCCAGCAGCTTGGCCGAGCAGGGGGAGTTGGGAGAGCAGTACTTC.

J is TRBJ2-5 and V is TRBV9, with D unclear. The CDR3 covers 13 residues. Trimming left V 2 bases short and J 2 bases short, with 7 bases between. CDR1 and CDR2 from the germline V gene are SGDLS and YYNGEE. In DNA, the CDR3 is TGTGCCAGCAGCGTCTATTCACAAGAGACCCAGTACTTC. It codes for CASSVYSQETQYF.

The chain links TRBV20-1 to TRBJ1-2; D is ambiguous. The CDR3 is 15 amino acids. CDR1 is DFQATT and CDR2 is SNEGSKA in the germline V gene (reference sequence). V lost 0 bases, J lost 2 bases, and 13 bases lay in between. The CDR3 DNA follows: TGCAGTGCTAGAGATGTAAAGAAAACCAACTATGGCTACACCTTC. Translated, it gives CSARDVKKTNYGYTF.

The genes are TRBV7-2 and TRBJ2-3; perhaps TRBD1 as D (6 bases). Trimming removed 6 bases at V and 0 bases at J, with 22 bases between. Germline V gene sequence: CDR1 SGHTA, CDR2 FQGNSA. CDR3 length equals 18 residues. In DNA form, the CDR3 reads TGTGCCAGCAGGACCAACGCCGGCACAGGGCCGAGCACAGATACGCAGTATTTT. The encoded protein is CASRTNAGTGPSTDTQYF.

The chain carries TRBV27 and TRBJ2-1; 14 positions agree with TRBD2. V dropped 5 bases and J dropped 1; count of bases not matched to a gene: 7. Germline V CDR1 and CDR2: MNHEY, SMNVEV (reference sequence). The CDR3 is 18 amino acids. The CDR3 nucleotides read TGTGCCAGCAGTCCGGGACTAGCGGGGGCTGGGTCCTACAATGAGCAGTTCTTC. Protein product: CASSPGLAGAGSYNEQFF.

The chain joins TRBV5-4 to TRBJ1-4; D remains unclear. The germline V gene has CDR1 SGHNT and CDR2 YYREEE (reference sequence). The ends were cut back, 7 bases at V and 1 base at J, with 11 bases in the middle. This CDR3 has 14 residues. The CDR3 here is CASARTGTNEKLFF. CDR3 nucleotides: TGTGCCAGCGCAAGGACGGGAACTAATGAAAAACTGTTTTTT.

The count of this clonotype is one. The CDR3 is CASSESRVIDEQFF. CDR3 DNA sequence: TGTGCCAGCAGTGAAAGCAGAGTAATCGATGAGCAGTTCTTC. The chain links TRBV6-1 to TRBJ2-1; D unresolved. V lost 2 bases to trimming and J lost 8 bases, with 13 bases between them. The CDR3 is 14 amino acids. From germline, CDR1 is MNHNS and CDR2 SASEGT.